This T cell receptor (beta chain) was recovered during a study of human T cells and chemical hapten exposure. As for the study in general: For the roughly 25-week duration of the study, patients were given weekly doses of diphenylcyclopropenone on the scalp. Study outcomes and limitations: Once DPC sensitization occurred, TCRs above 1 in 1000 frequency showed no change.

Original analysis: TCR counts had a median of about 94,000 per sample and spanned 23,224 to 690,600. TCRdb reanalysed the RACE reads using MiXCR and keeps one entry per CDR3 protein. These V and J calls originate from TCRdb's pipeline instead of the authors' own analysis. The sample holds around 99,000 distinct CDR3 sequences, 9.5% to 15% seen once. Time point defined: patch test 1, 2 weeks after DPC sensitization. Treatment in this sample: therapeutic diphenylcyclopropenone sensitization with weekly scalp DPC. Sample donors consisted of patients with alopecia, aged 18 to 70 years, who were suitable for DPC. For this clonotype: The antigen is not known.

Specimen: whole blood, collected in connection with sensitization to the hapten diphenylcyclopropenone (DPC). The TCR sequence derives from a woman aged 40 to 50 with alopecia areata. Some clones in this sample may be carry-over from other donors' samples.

In DNA form, the CDR3 reads TGCGCCAGCAGCTCGGGACAGCCTAATGAAAAACTGTTTTTT. It translates to CASSSGQPNEKLFF. The V and J genes are TRBV5-1 and TRBJ1-4; 7 bases agree with TRBD1. Trimming removed 3 bases from V and 3 bases from J; junction bases left unmatched: 2. Germline V gives CDR1 SGHRS, CDR2 YFSETQ. There are 14 residues in the CDR3.